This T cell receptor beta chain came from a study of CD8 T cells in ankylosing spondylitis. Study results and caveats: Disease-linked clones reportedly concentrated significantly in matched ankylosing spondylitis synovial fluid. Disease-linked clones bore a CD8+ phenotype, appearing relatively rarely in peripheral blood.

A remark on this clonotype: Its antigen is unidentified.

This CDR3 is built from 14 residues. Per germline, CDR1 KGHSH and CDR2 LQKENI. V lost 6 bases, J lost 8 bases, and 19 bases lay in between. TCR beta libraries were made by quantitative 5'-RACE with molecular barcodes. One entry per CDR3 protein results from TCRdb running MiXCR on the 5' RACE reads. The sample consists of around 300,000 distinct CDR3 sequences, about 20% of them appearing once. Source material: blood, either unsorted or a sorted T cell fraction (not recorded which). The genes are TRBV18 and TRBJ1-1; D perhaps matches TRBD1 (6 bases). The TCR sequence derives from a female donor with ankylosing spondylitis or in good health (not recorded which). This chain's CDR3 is CASSNTGSQGEAFF. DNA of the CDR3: TGTGCCAGCTCCAACACGGGCAGCCAGGGGGAAGCTTTCTTT.